Listed here is a single T cell receptor (beta chain). The antigen remains undetermined. The data originate from a study of T cell repertoires in breast cancer. Findings of the study overall: Some 19 TCR pairs shared by seven or more tumors were possibly tumor-specific.

During the second nested PCR, blocking oligonucleotides suppressed genes that were not paired. A single record per CDR3 protein comes from TCRdb applying MiXCR to the emulsion pairing reads. The sample shows about 40,000 distinct CDR3 sequences, under 50% of them seen only once. Germline V lookup: CDR1 DFQATT, CDR2 SNEGSKA (reference sequence). V was pared by 0 bases and J by 7 bases, with 13 bases between. The CDR3 extends over 14 amino acids. Primers covering all TCR V genes were used in emulsion RT-PCR on CD8+ T cells. The TCR comes from a pool of human donors with breast cancer or a healthy control (not recorded which). Sequencing used CD8+ T cells. The chain recombines TRBV20-1 with TRBJ2-1, with D tentatively TRBD1 (6 bases). The CDR3 nucleotides read TGCAGTGCTAGAGATGGGGGCTTAGGTAATGAGCAGTTCTTC. Amino acid sequence: CSARDGGLGNEQFF.